The 31 T cell receptor beta chains below were found in one sample sequenced in a study of cytomegalovirus exposure and HLA in healthy donors. Researchers ran the PCR with 60 Vbeta and 13 Jbeta primers. Assay: immunoSEQ multiplex PCR; the TCRdb copy retains only in-frame clones and omits some. The sample holds approximately 160,000 clones; roughly four fifths are singletons and the top ten take around 4.1%. Sequenced: PBMCs. The receptor set was obtained from a middle-aged man in good health and CMV-seropositive.

The chain recombines TRBV19 with TRBJ2-3; 10 positions match TRBD2. Trimming took 6 bases from V and 3 from J; bases not matched to a gene: 6. This CDR3 is 15 amino acids long. CDR1 is LNHDA and CDR2 is SQIVND in the germline V gene (reference sequence). In nucleotides, the CDR3 is TGTGCCAGTAGGGCCGAGCGGGAGGGGACAGATACGCAGTATTTT. It yields the protein CASRAEREGTDTQYF.

The gene calls are TRBV29-1 and TRBJ2-5; 7 positions agree with TRBD2. V shed 1 base and J 7 bases; nucleotides not matched to a gene: 12. The CDR3 covers 15 residues. CDR1 is SQVTM, CDR2 ANQGSEA, per germline. This CDR3 reads CSVEGLGRGWRTQYF. The CDR3 nucleotides are TGCAGCGTTGAAGGGTTGGGGAGGGGTTGGCGGACCCAGTACTTC.

The chain employs TRBV5-4 and TRBJ2-5; TRBD1 is a possible D gene (6 bases). This CDR3 comprises 16 residues. Trimming took off 1 base at V and 5 bases at J, with 18 bases between the two ends. Germline CDR1 SGHNT, CDR2 YYREEE (reference sequence). The CDR3, as DNA: TGTGCCAGCAGCTTGAGTTGGCAGGGGAGCCTGGAGACCCAGTACTTC. This encodes CASSLSWQGSLETQYF.

This chain connects TRBV10-3 to TRBJ2-1, with 11 bases identical to TRBD1. CDR1 and CDR2 (germline): ENHRY, SYGVKD. The CDR3 has 13 residues. Trimming removed 9 bases from V and 9 bases from J; junction bases left unmatched: 7. The CDR3, as DNA: TGTGCCATGGGGACAGGGGGGATCATTGAGCAGTTCTTC. It yields the protein CAMGTGGIIEQFF.

The V gene is TRBV6-6, the J gene TRBJ2-5; 7 bases line up with TRBD1. Losses at the gene ends were 0 bases for V and 3 bases for J; bases not matched to a gene: 4. Germline loops: CDR1 MNHNY, CDR2 SVGAGI (reference sequence). The CDR3 is 15 amino acids. Here the CDR3 reads CASSYSGQPKETQYF. The CDR3 region has the DNA TGTGCCAGCAGTTACTCGGGACAGCCAAAAGAGACCCAGTACTTC.

This clone showed up just once. This sequence joins TRBV6-5 and TRBJ2-7, with 8 bases identical to TRBD1. Unmatched junction bases numbered 8, after V lost 6 bases and J lost 4 bases. CDR3 length: 14 residues. Germline CDR1 and CDR2: MNHEY and SVGAGI. The CDR3 loop reads CASRNQGQVYEQYF. DNA for the CDR3: TGTGCCAGCAGAAATCAGGGACAGGTGTACGAGCAGTACTTC.

The chain uses TRBV5-8 and TRBJ2-1; TRBD1 aligns across 7 bases. Germline lookup yields CDR1 SGHTS and CDR2 YDEGEE. CDR3 size: 14 residues. The ends lost 4 bases at V and 6 bases at J; junction bases unmatched: 7. In nucleotides, the CDR3 is TGTGCCAGCAGCAAACGGGACAGCCTCAATGAGCAGTTCTTC. Translation gives CASSKRDSLNEQFF. Combining the CDR3 with reference TRBV5-8 and TRBJ2-1 gives the whole variable domain EAGVTQSPTHLIKTRGQQATLRCSPISGHTSVYWYQQALGLGLQFLLWYDEGEERNRGNFPPRFSGRQFPNYSSELNVNALELEDSALYLCASSKRDSLNEQFFGPGTRLTVL.

The chain is built from TRBV11-2 and TRBJ2-5; D is possibly TRBD1 (6 bases). Trimming shortened V by 3 bases and J by 1 base, and 12 bases separated the two germline ends. The CDR3 has 15 amino acids. CDR1 SGHAT and CDR2 FQNNGV come from the germline V gene. CDR3 amino acids: CASSFTGFSQETQYF. The DNA for the CDR3 is TGTGCCAGCAGCTTTACAGGGTTTAGCCAAGAGACCCAGTACTTC.

The chain couples TRBV28 to TRBJ1-2, with 7 positions matching TRBD1. The germline gives CDR1 MDHEN, CDR2 SYDVKM. V dropped 3 bases and J dropped 7; count of bases not matched to a gene: 11. This CDR3 has 15 residues. This CDR3 reads CASSFRGALLSGYTF. CDR3 coding DNA: TGTGCCAGCAGTTTCAGGGGGGCGTTGTTAAGTGGCTACACCTTC.

The chain joins TRBV7-6 to TRBJ2-3, with D possibly being TRBD2 (7 bases). In germline, CDR1 is SGHVS, CDR2 FNYEAQ. V was cut by 0 bases and J by 5 bases, with 12 bases left in between. The CDR3 has 15 amino acids. The DNA of the CDR3 is TGTGCCAGCAGCTTAGCGGGGGGGCCGGGAGATACGCAGTATTTT. This encodes CASSLAGGPGDTQYF.

This clone has only one observation. The CDR3 here is CASRDRGVPYGYTF. The CDR3 DNA reads as TGTGCCAGCAGGGACAGGGGAGTCCCTTATGGCTACACCTTC. V is TRBV5-8 and J is TRBJ1-2; 9 bases fit TRBD1. The CDR3 is 14 residues long. Germline V gene data show CDR1 as SGHTS and CDR2 as YDEGEE. After removal of 5 bases from V and 5 bases from J, the junction contained 7 bases not matched to a gene.

The V call is TRBV30, the J call TRBJ2-2; 10 bases fit TRBD1. J gave up 6 bases and V 3 bases, and 1 base lay outside the gene matches. The CDR3 covers 13 residues. The germline V gene encodes CDR1 GTSNPN and CDR2 SVGIG (reference sequence). The CDR3 here is CAWRGQGSGELFF. The CDR3 DNA follows: TGTGCCTGGAGGGGACAGGGGTCCGGGGAGCTGTTTTTT.

The rearrangement joins TRBV29-1 to TRBJ2-1; D may be TRBD1 (5 bases). Germline V gene data show CDR1 as SQVTM and CDR2 as ANQGSEA. The germline V and J ends were trimmed by 7 bases and 9 bases, with 19 bases remaining between them. The CDR3 loop spans 13 amino acids. The chain's CDR3 is CSDFSSGSTEQFF. CDR3 bases: TGCAGCGACTTCTCCTCAGGGTCTACTGAGCAGTTCTTC.

As regards this clone: Other DNA variants within this sample encode the same CDR3. The rearrangement links TRBV4-1 to TRBJ2-5, with TRBD1 matching over 7 bases. CDR3 length: 14 residues. V lost 0 bases, J lost 4 bases, and 2 bases stayed unmatched. The germline gives CDR1 MGHRA, CDR2 YSYEKL. This chain's CDR3 is CASSQETGRETQYF. CDR3 coding DNA: TGCGCCAGCAGCCAAGAGACAGGGCGAGAGACCCAGTACTTC.

CDR3 sequence: CASSLGSQGAAYNSPLHF. CDR3 bases: TGTGCCAGCAGTTTAGGGTCACAGGGGGCAGCCTATAATTCACCCCTCCACTTT. The gene calls are TRBV28 and TRBJ1-6; 9 bases match TRBD1. The ends lost 2 bases at V and 2 bases at J; junction bases unmatched: 7. Germline CDR1 MDHEN, CDR2 SYDVKM. The CDR3 sequence is 18 residues long.

The V and J genes are TRBV27 and TRBJ2-2; 9 bases are shared with TRBD2. Germline trimming cut 3 bases from V and 6 bases from J; bases unmatched to any gene: 2. In germline, CDR1 is MNHEY, CDR2 SMNVEV (reference sequence). CDR3 length: 14 residues. The CDR3 protein is CASSLRGGPGELFF. CDR3 sequence (DNA): TGTGCCAGCAGTTTGCGGGGGGGTCCCGGGGAGCTGTTTTTT.

This chain connects TRBV19 to TRBJ2-7; no definite D call. V gave up 5 bases and J gave up 3 bases, with 17 bases separating them. Germline V gene lookup returns CDR1 LNHDA and CDR2 SQIVND (reference sequence). CDR3 size: 15 residues. In DNA form, the CDR3 reads TGTGCCAGTAGTTCCCTCGGCAGGAAGGACTACGAGCAGTACTTC. Amino acid sequence: CASSSLGRKDYEQYF.

The sample holds a few counts of this clone. V usage is TRBV6-6 and J usage is TRBJ2-7; 9 positions agree with TRBD2. The germline V gene encodes CDR1 MNHNY and CDR2 SVGAGI (reference sequence). The CDR3 runs to 16 residues. V lost 3 bases and J lost 4; bases outside the gene matches: 10. The CDR3 nucleotides are TGTGCCAGCAGTTATTCGGTGGATAGCGGGAGTTACGAGCAGTACTTC. It specifies CASSYSVDSGSYEQYF.

The sample holds one count of this clone. V is TRBV28 and J is TRBJ2-7; the D gene is possibly TRBD1 (6 bases). There are 15 residues in the CDR3. The V gene lost 6 bases and the J gene lost 4 bases, with 19 bases spanning the gap. Germline V gene lookup returns CDR1 MDHEN and CDR2 SYDVKM. The DNA of the CDR3 is TGTGCCAGCAGACCGGACAGTTCCCCTCCGTACGAGCAGTACTTC. This encodes CASRPDSSPPYEQYF.

The J gene is TRBJ1-6, the V gene TRBV5-4; 10 bases match TRBD1. The germline V gene has CDR1 SGHNT and CDR2 YYREEE (reference sequence). The CDR3 loop spans 14 amino acids. Unmatched junction bases numbered 3, after V lost 4 bases and J lost 8 bases. The CDR3 nucleotides read TGTGCCAGCAGCGAGGGGACAGGGGATTCACCCCTCCACTTT. This translates into CASSEGTGDSPLHF.

The rearrangement links TRBV2 to TRBJ2-3; 12 nucleotides align to TRBD2. The germline V gene has CDR1 SNHLY and CDR2 FYNNEI. The CDR3 is made up of 18 amino acids. The ends lost 6 bases at V and 0 bases at J; junction bases unmatched: 10. The CDR3: CASRAPSGGASSTDTQYF. The CDR3, as DNA: TGTGCCAGCAGGGCCCCTAGCGGGGGGGCCTCTAGCACAGATACGCAGTATTTT.

The rearrangement uses TRBV27 and TRBJ2-2; D is ambiguous. With 3 bases removed from V and 5 bases from J, the gap between germline ends came to 4 bases. CDR1 is MNHEY, CDR2 SMNVEV, per germline (reference sequence). The CDR3 loop spans 12 amino acids. The CDR3 loop reads CASSFPTGELFF. The CDR3 DNA reads TGTGCCAGCAGTTTCCCAACCGGGGAGCTGTTTTTT.

This chain uses TRBV7-2 with TRBJ2-2; possibly TRBD1 for D (6 bases). V lost 6 bases and J 6 bases, leaving 14 bases between the germline ends. Germline V gives CDR1 SGHTA, CDR2 FQGNSA. The CDR3 length is 14 residues. DNA for the CDR3: TGTGCCAGCAGGTGGACAGTTAACGCCGGGGAGCTGTTTTTT. As protein: CASRWTVNAGELFF.

The chain couples TRBV6-6 to TRBJ2-1, with 8 bases fitting TRBD2. The CDR3 extends over 16 amino acids. Per the germline V gene, CDR1 is MNHNY and CDR2 is SVGAGI (reference sequence). The junction had 8 bases not matched to a gene; V was cut back by 0 bases and J by 7 bases. The chain's CDR3 is CASSYSREGLGNEQFF. The CDR3, as DNA: TGTGCCAGCAGTTACTCACGGGAGGGCCTAGGGAATGAGCAGTTCTTC.

This clone has only one observation. The rearrangement uses TRBV27 and TRBJ2-7, with D possibly being TRBD2 (6 bases). The germline V gene encodes CDR1 MNHEY and CDR2 SMNVEV (reference sequence). V lost 8 bases to trimming and J lost 3 bases, with 14 bases between them. This CDR3 comprises 13 residues. The CDR3 nucleotides read TGTGCCAGCCAACGACGGGGAGGCTACGAGCAGTACTTC. Translating it yields CASQRRGGYEQYF.

The CDR3 sequence: CASSVGGGEQFF. CDR3 in DNA: TGTGCCAGCAGCGTCGGTGGCGGTGAGCAGTTCTTC. This chain joins TRBV9 and TRBJ2-1; D call uncertain. Trimming removed 2 bases from V and 9 bases from J, with 9 bases in between. Germline CDR1 reads SGDLS; CDR2 reads YYNGEE. This CDR3 spans 12 amino acids.

This rearrangement joins TRBV15 to TRBJ2-3; tentatively, D is TRBD2 (6 bases). Germline loops: CDR1 LNHNV, CDR2 YYDKDF (reference sequence). The CDR3 extends over 16 amino acids. V was trimmed by 4 bases and J by 0 bases, leaving 14 bases between them. The CDR3 sequence is CATSTYTGTSTDTQYF. The CDR3 DNA follows: TGTGCCACCAGCACATACACTGGGACTAGCACAGATACGCAGTATTTT.

The V call is TRBV11-2, the J call TRBJ2-5; 10 bases line up with TRBD2. Germline V lookup: CDR1 SGHAT, CDR2 FQNNGV. This CDR3 region has 14 residues. V lost 4 bases, J lost 3 bases, and 2 bases stayed unmatched. The CDR3 protein is CASSSGLAEETQYF. CDR3 nucleotides: TGTGCCAGCAGCTCCGGACTAGCGGAAGAGACCCAGTACTTC.

The chain couples TRBV2 to TRBJ2-3, with 10 positions matching TRBD2. Losses at the gene ends were 6 bases for V and 3 bases for J; bases not matched to a gene: 3. The CDR3 is made up of 14 amino acids. CDR1 and CDR2 (germline): SNHLY, FYNNEI. The CDR3 nucleotides read TGTGCCAGCAGCCTAGCGGGAGAGACAGATACGCAGTATTTT. Amino acid sequence: CASSLAGETDTQYF.

The V gene is TRBV30, the J gene TRBJ2-3; D may be TRBD2 (6 bases). The germline V gene encodes CDR1 GTSNPN and CDR2 SVGIG (reference sequence). The V and J ends lost 4 bases and 1 base respectively, with 12 bases between them. The CDR3 is 14 amino acids. CDR3 DNA: TGTGCCTGGAACCAGGGAGGAGGCACAGATACGCAGTATTTT. Its translation is CAWNQGGGTDTQYF.

The chain couples TRBV5-4 to TRBJ1-3; 7 bases line up with TRBD1. The CDR3 length is 15 residues. The germline gives CDR1 SGHNT, CDR2 YYREEE (reference sequence). Unmatched junction bases numbered 5, after V lost 4 bases and J lost 1 base. CDR3 amino acids: CASSKPDRSGNTIYF. The CDR3 nucleotides read TGTGCCAGCAGCAAACCGGACAGGTCTGGAAACACCATATATTTT.